This T cell receptor beta chain came from a study of cytomegalovirus exposure and HLA in healthy donors. Study results and limitations: A cluster of highly shared sequence variants was likely a sequencing artifact. Most of the TCR beta V segments (in an earlier analysis) were productive either about 87% or about 30% of the time. An analysis that was carried out later associated some 17,000 TCR beta sequences with HLA alleles at 0.05 false discovery rate.

13 Jbeta primers and 60 Vbeta primers were used for the PCR. Method: immunoSEQ multiplex PCR; TCRdb's copy keeps in-frame clones and lacks some. The table shows 50,000 to 75,000 clones, with more than 70% occurring only once. About this clone itself: The antigen remains unidentified.

Between the trimmed V and J ends, which lost 8 bases and 6 bases, there was a span of 17 bases. The CDR3 is 14 amino acids. Germline CDR1 reads SNHLY; CDR2 reads FYNNEI. The material sequenced was PBMCs. The chain carries TRBV2 and TRBJ1-5; the D is unclear. This TCR came from a man aged 25-45 years in good health and CMV-seropositive. In nucleotides, the CDR3 is TGTGCCAGCGGTTTATGGGAGGGAGGTCAGCCCCAGCATTTT. Translation: CASGLWEGGQPQHF.